The rows below give T cell receptor beta chains drawn from one sample of a study of shared clonotypes between healthy human individuals. Here immunoSEQ multiplex PCR was the method, and the copy in TCRdb shows in-frame clones only, minus some. Of some 580,000 clones detected, 95% to 98% appear once; the ten largest clones hold 0.25% to 0.35%. The sequencing input was naive CD8+ T cells sorted from blood. The source of these receptors is a man aged 30 to 45 in good health. CDR3s include the opening cysteine and the closing phenylalanine or tryptophan. A D gene is named only where the DNA matches it firmly. Clone sizes are given selectively: once, few, many, or a class where the clone is expanded.

NA	NA	TRBV25-1	TRBJ2-4	TGTGCCAGCAGTGAAATTCATGAGGGAAACATTCAGTACTTC	CASSEIHEGNIQYF
NA	NA	TRBV27	TRBJ2-7	TGTGCCAGCAGGCAGGGTCTCTACGAGCAGTACTTC	CASRQGLYEQYF
NA	NA	TRBV6-6	TRBJ2-3	TGTGCCAGCAGTTACTCGGGGGACTTCACCACAGATACGCAGTATTTT	CASSYSGDFTTDTQYF
NA	NA	TRBV27	TRBJ2-7	TGTGCCAGCAGTCTAGCCGGGGACTACGAGCAGTACTTC	CASSLAGDYEQYF
NA	NA	TRBV29-1	TRBJ2-2	TGCAGCGTTTGGAGCGGGAACACCGGGGAGCTGTTTTTT	CSVWSGNTGELFF
TRBD1	once	TRBV10-3	TRBJ2-2	TGTGCCATCAGTGGACAGGGGCCCGGGGAGCTGTTTTTT	CAISGQGPGELFF
TRBD1	NA	TRBV7-6	TRBJ2-1	TGTGCCAGCAGTAGAGGACAGGGGGGTGGCAATGAGCAGTTCTTC	CASSRGQGGGNEQFF
NA	NA	TRBV4-1	TRBJ1-1	TGCGCCAGCAGCCATAGGGTGGTGAACACTGAAGCTTTCTTT	CASSHRVVNTEAFF
NA	NA	TRBV7-8	TRBJ1-5	TGTGCCAGCAGCCCACGACGGACTAATCAGCCCCAGCATTTT	CASSPRRTNQPQHF
NA	once	TRBV29-1	TRBJ1-3	TGCAGCGTTGAAACCCGAAACACCATATATTTT	CSVETRNTIYF
TRBD2	once	TRBV5-1	TRBJ2-1	TGCGCCAGCAGCTTGAGAGGCCCAGGACTAGCGGGAGTGTTTGGTGAGCAGTTCTTC	CASSLRGPGLAGVFGEQFF
NA	NA	TRBV5-4	TRBJ2-3	TGTGCCAGCAGCTTTGGGACAGATACGCAGTATTTT	CASSFGTDTQYF
NA	NA	TRBV7-8	TRBJ1-4	TGTGCCAGCAGCTTAGAAGGTGAAAAACTGTTTTTT	CASSLEGEKLFF
NA	NA	TRBV28	TRBJ1-1	TGTGCCAGCAGTGTGAGGAAGACTGAAGCTTTCTTT	CASSVRKTEAFF
NA	NA	TRBV11-2	TRBJ2-1	TGTGCCAGCAGCTCCGTAGGGGCCTACAATGAGCAGTTCTTC	CASSSVGAYNEQFF
NA	NA	TRBV29-1	TRBJ2-1	TGCAGCGTTGAAGGCTACTACAATGAGCAGTTCTTC	CSVEGYYNEQFF
NA	NA	TRBV19	TRBJ2-1	TGTGCCAGTAGTGAGTGGGGGACCTACAATGAGCAGTTCTTC	CASSEWGTYNEQFF
NA	NA	TRBV2	TRBJ1-1	TGTGCCAGCAGGGGGAGGGCTGAAGCTTTCTTT	CASRGRAEAFF
TRBD2	NA	TRBV6-5	TRBJ2-1	TGTGCCAGCAGCCCCGGGACTAGCGGGAACAATGAGCAGTTCTTC	CASSPGTSGNNEQFF
NA	NA	TRBV11-2	TRBJ1-1	TGTGCCAGCAGCCCGGACGGTTTGAACACTGAAGCTTTCTTT	CASSPDGLNTEAFF
TRBD1	NA	TRBV29-1	TRBJ1-1	TGCAGCGTAGATAAGACAGGGTCGAACACTGAAGCTTTCTTT	CSVDKTGSNTEAFF
TRBD2	few	TRBV5-6	TRBJ2-5	TGTGCCAGCAGCTTGGCGGGGACTAGCGGAGTCCAAGAGACCCAGTACTTC	CASSLAGTSGVQETQYF
TRBD1	NA	TRBV28	TRBJ2-7	TGTGCCAGCAGTTCCTCCGGGACAGGGCTTTCCTACGAGCAGTACTTC	CASSSSGTGLSYEQYF
NA	NA	TRBV27	TRBJ2-1	TGTGCCAGCAGTTTCGGACAGATCTCCTACAATGAGCAGTTCTTC	CASSFGQISYNEQFF
TRBD2	NA	TRBV29-1	TRBJ2-5	TGCAGCGTTTTACTAGCGGAAGAACAAGAGACCCAGTACTTC	CSVLLAEEQETQYF
TRBD2	once	TRBV2	TRBJ2-7	TGTGCCAGCAGTGAGAGTGGTAGCGGGAGCTACGAGCAGTACTTC	CASSESGSGSYEQYF
NA	NA	TRBV19	TRBJ2-7	TGTGCCAGTCAACCCGCACAAGGGGCTTTCTACGAGCAGTACTTC	CASQPAQGAFYEQYF
NA	NA	TRBV27	TRBJ2-5	TGTGCCAGCAGTTTGTCACTATACCAAGAGACCCAGTACTTC	CASSLSLYQETQYF
TRBD1	NA	TRBV29-1	TRBJ1-2	TGCAGCGCTGACCGGACAGGGACGAACTATGGCTACACCTTC	CSADRTGTNYGYTF
NA	NA	TRBV27	TRBJ2-1	TGTGCCAGCAGTTTATCCAACCCTTCGACGGTGAGCTCCTACAATGAGCAGTTCTTC	CASSLSNPSTVSSYNEQFF
NA	NA	TRBV7-8	TRBJ2-7	TGTGCCAGCAGCTTAGTGCCGGGACAATACGAGCAGTACTTC	CASSLVPGQYEQYF
NA	once	TRBV5-1	TRBJ2-5	TGCGCCAGCAGCTCGGGACACCAGAATAAAGAGACCCAGTACTTC	CASSSGHQNKETQYF